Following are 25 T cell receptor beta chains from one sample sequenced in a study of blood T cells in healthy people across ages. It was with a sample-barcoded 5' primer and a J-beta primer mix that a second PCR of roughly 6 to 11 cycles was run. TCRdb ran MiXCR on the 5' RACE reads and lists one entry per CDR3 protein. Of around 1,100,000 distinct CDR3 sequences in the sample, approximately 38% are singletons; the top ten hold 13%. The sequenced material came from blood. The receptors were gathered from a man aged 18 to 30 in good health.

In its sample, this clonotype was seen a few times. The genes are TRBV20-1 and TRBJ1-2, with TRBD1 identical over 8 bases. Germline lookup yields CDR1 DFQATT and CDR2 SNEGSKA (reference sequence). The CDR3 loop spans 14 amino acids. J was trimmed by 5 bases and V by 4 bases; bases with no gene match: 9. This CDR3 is CSATKGQAGYGYTF. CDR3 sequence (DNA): TGCAGTGCTACGAAGGGACAGGCGGGATATGGCTACACCTTC.

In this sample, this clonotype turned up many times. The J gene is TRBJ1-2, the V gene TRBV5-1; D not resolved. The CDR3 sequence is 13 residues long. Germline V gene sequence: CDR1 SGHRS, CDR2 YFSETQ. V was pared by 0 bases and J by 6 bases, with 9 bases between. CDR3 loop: CASSLGGRDGYTF. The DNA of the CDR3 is TGCGCCAGCAGCTTGGGTGGCAGAGATGGCTACACCTTC.

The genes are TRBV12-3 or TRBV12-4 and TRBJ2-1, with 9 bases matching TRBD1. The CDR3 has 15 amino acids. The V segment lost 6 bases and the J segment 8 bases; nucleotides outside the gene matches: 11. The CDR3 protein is CASSKTGTGFHEQFF. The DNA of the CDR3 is TGTGCCAGCAGCAAAACCGGGACAGGGTTCCATGAGCAGTTCTTC.

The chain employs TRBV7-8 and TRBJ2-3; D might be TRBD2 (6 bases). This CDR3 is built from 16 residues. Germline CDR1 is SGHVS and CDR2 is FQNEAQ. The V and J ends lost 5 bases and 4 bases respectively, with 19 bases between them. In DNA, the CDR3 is TGTGCCAGCAGCCCCCGGGAGTCTAGTGTTGCAGATACGCAGTATTTT. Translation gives CASSPRESSVADTQYF.

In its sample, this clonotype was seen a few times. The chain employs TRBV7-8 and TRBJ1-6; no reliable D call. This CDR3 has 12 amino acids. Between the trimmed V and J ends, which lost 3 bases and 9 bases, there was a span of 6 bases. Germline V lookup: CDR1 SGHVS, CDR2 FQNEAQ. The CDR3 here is CASSFLGSPLHF. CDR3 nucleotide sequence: TGTGCCAGCAGCTTTCTCGGTTCACCCCTCCACTTT. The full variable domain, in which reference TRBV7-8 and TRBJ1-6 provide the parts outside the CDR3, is GAGVSQSPRYKVAKRGQDVALRCDPISGHVSLFWYQQALGQGPEFLTYFQNEAQLDKSGLPSDRFFAERPEGSVSTLKIQRTQQEDSAVYLCASSFLGSPLHFGNGTRLTVT.

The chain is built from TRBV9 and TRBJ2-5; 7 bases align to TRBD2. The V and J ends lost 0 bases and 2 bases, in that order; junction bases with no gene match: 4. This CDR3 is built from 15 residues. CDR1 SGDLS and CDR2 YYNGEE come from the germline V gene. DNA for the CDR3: TGTGCCAGCAGCGTAGCACTAGCGTTTCAAGAGACCCAGTACTTC. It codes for CASSVALAFQETQYF.

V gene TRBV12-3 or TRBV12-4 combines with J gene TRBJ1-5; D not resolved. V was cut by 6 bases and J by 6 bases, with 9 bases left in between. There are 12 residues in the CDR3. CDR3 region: CASSFTVQPQHF. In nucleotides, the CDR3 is TGTGCCAGCAGCTTCACAGTTCAGCCCCAGCATTTT.

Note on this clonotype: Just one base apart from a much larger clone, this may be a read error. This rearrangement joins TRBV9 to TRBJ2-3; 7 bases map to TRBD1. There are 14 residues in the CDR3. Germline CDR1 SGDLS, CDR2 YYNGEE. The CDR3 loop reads CVSSPQGNTDTQYF. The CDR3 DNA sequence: TGTGTCAGCAGCCCACAGGGGAACACAGATACGCAGTATTTT.

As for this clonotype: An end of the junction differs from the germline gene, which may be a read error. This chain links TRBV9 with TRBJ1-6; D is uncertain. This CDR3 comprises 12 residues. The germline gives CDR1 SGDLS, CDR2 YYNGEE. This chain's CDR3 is CTSSVRNSPLHF. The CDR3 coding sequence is TGTACCAGCAGCGTAAGGAATTCACCCCTCCACTTT.

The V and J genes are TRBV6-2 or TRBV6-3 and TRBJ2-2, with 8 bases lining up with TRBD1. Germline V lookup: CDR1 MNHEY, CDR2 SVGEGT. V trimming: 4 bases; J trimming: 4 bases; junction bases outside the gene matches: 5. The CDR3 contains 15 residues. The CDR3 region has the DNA TGTGCCAGCAGTTCCCACAGGGGGAGCACCGGGGAGCTGTTTTTT. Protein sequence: CASSSHRGSTGELFF.

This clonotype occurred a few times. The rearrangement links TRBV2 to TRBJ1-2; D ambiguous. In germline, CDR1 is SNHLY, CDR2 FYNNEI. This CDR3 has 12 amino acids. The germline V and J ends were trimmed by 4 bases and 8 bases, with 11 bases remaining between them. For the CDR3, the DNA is TGTGCCAGCAGTGTTTTCCGAGGGGGCTACACCTTC. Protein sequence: CASSVFRGGYTF. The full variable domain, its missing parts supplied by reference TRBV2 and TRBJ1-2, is EPEVTQTPSHQVTQMGQEVILRCVPISNHLYFYWYRQILGQKVEFLVSFYNNEISEKSEIFDDQFSVERPDGSNFTLKIRSTKLEDSAMYFCASSVFRGGYTFGSGTRLTVV.

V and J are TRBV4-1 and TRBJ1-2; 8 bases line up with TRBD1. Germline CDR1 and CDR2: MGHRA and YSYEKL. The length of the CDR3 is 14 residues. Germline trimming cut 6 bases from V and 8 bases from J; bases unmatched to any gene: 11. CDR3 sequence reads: CASRRYFDRGGYTF. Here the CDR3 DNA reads TGCGCCAGCAGACGATATTTTGACAGGGGAGGCTACACCTTC.

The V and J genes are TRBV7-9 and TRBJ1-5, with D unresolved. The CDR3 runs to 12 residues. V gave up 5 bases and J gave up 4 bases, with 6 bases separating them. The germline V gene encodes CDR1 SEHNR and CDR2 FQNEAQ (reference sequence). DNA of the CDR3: TGTGCCAGCAGCACAGAGAATCAGCCCCAGCATTTT. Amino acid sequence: CASSTENQPQHF.

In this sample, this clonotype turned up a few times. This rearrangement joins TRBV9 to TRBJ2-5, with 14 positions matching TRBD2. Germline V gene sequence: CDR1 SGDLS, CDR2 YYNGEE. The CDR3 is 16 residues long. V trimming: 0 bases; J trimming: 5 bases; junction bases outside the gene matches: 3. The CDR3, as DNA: TGTGCCAGCAGCGTAGTAGGGACTAGCGGGGGTGAGACCCAGTACTTC. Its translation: CASSVVGTSGGETQYF.

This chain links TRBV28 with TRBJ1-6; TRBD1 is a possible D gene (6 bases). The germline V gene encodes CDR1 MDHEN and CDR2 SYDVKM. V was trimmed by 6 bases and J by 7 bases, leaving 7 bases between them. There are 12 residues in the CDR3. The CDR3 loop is CASRDRNSPLHF. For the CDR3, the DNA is TGTGCCAGCAGGGACAGAAATTCACCCCTCCACTTT.

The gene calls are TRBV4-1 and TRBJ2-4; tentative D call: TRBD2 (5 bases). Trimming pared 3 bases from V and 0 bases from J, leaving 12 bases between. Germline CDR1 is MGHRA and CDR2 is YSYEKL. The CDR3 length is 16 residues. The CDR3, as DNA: TGCGCCAGCAGCCACCCGGACGGGAAAGCCAAAAACATTCAGTACTTC. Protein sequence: CASSHPDGKAKNIQYF.

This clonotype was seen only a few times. CDR3 DNA sequence: TGTGCCAGCAGCTTCGGGAGTCCGGGACCTAGCACAGATACGCAGTATTTT. Its protein product is CASSFGSPGPSTDTQYF. The J gene is TRBJ2-3, the V gene TRBV7-2; weak D call: TRBD2 (6 bases). Trimming shortened V by 3 bases and J by 0 bases, and 16 bases separated the two germline ends. The CDR3 sequence is 17 residues long. Germline CDR1 and CDR2: SGHTA and FQGNSA.

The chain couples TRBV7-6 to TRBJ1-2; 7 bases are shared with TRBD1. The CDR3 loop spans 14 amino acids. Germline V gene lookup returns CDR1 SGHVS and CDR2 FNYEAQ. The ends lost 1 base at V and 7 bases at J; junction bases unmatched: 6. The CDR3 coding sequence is TGTGCCAGCAGCTTAGGAGGCAGGGGGAGTGGCTACACCTTC. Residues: CASSLGGRGSGYTF.

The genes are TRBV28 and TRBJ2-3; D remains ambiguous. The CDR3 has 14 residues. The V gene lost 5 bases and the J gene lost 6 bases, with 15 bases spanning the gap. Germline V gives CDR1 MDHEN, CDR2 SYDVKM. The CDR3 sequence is CASSPRAILDTQYF. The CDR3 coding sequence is TGTGCCAGCAGTCCCCGGGCCATCTTGGATACGCAGTATTTT.

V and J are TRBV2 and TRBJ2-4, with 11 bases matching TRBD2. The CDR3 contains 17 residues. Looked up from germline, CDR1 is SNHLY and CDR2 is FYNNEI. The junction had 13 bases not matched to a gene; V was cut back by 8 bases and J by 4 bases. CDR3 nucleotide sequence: TGTGCCAGCGCTGATCTTGGGACTAGCGGAGAAAAAAACATTCAGTACTTC. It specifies CASADLGTSGEKNIQYF.

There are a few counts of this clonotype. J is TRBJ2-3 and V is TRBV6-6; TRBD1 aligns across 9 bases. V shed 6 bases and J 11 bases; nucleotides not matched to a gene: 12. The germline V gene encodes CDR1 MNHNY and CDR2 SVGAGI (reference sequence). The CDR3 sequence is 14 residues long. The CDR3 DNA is TGTGCCAGCAGACCCCCCGGGACAGGGATGAAGCAGTATTTT. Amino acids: CASRPPGTGMKQYF.

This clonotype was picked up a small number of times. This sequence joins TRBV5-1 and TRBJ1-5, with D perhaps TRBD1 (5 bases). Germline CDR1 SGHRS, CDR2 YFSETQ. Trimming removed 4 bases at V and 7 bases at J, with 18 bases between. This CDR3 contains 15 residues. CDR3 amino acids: CASSPDAGPTQPQHF. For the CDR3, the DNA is TGCGCCAGCAGCCCGGACGCAGGGCCGACCCAGCCCCAGCATTTT.

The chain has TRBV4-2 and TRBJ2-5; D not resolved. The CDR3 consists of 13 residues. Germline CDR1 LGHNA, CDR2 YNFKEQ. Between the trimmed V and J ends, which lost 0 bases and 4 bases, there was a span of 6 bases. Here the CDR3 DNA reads TGTGCCAGCAGCCAAGACCCGCGAGAGACCCAGTACTTC. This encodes CASSQDPRETQYF.

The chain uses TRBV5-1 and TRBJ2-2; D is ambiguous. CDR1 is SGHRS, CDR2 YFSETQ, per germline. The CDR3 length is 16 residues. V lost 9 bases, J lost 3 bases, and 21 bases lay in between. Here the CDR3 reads CATTPTPGGDTGELFF. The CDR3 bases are TGCGCCACCACCCCAACCCCGGGTGGGGACACCGGGGAGCTGTTTTTT.

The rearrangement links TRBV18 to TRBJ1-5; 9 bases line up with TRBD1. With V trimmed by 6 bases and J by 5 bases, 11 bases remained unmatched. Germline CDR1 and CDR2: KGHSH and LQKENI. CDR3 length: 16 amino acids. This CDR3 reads CASSPPGTGKDQPQHF. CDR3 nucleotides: TGTGCCAGCTCCCCCCCCGGGACAGGGAAGGATCAGCCCCAGCATTTT. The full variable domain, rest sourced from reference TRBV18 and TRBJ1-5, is NAGVMQNPRHLVRRRGQEARLRCSPMKGHSHVYWYRQLPEEGLKFMVYLQKENIIDESGMPKERFSAEFPKEGPSILRIQQVVRGDSAAYFCASSPPGTGKDQPQHFGDGTRLSIL.